These T cell receptor beta chains were read from a single sample in a study of CD8 T cells in ankylosing spondylitis. In TCRdb, the 5' RACE reads were re-called with MiXCR into one record per CDR3 protein. The sample lists approximately 200,000 distinct CDR3 sequences, about an eighth seen once, with roughly 9.6% in the top ten. The sequenced sample was blood, either unsorted or a sorted T cell fraction (not recorded which). These TCRs come from a female donor with ankylosing spondylitis or in good health (not recorded which). Each CDR3 is given with its conserved first and last residue. Fields, in order: J gene, clone size, D gene, CDR3 length, V gene, CDR3 protein, CDR3 DNA. A D gene is named only where the DNA matches it firmly. The listing skips clone size in some rows; elsewhere it reads once, few, many or a size class.

TRBJ1-2 many TRBD1 14 TRBV24-1 CATSDVTGGTGYTF TGTGCCACCAGTGATGTGACAGGGGGCACTGGCTACACCTTC
TRBJ2-4 many TRBD1 13 TRBV20-1 CSAPYRGRNIQYF TGCAGTGCCCCCTACAGGGGGAGGAACATTCAGTACTTC
TRBJ2-1 many TRBD2 15 TRBV9 CASSGGLAGYNEQFF TGTGCCAGCAGCGGAGGACTAGCGGGATACAATGAGCAGTTCTTC
TRBJ2-5 few TRBD1 15 TRBV6-2/TRBV6-3 CASSPLTGAEETQYF TGTGCCAGCAGCCCACTGACAGGGGCGGAAGAGACCCAGTACTTC
TRBJ2-2 many - 17 TRBV28 CASSLSGGSANTGELFF TGTGCCAGCAGTTTGAGTGGGGGGAGCGCGAACACCGGGGAGCTGTTTTTT
TRBJ1-5 many - 16 TRBV12-3/TRBV12-4 CASSLAGSYSNQPQHF TGTGCCAGCAGTTTGGCGGGGAGTTATAGCAATCAGCCCCAGCATTTT
TRBJ2-2 few TRBD2 15 TRBV6-5 CASSSRAGETGELFF TGTGCCAGCAGTTCGCGGGCGGGAGAAACCGGGGAGCTGTTTTTT
TRBJ2-2 - - 12 TRBV7-3 CASSPSPGELFF TGTGCCAGCAGCCCCTCTCCCGGGGAGCTGTTTTTT
TRBJ2-7 many - 13 TRBV10-3 CAISQGISYEQYF TGTGCCATCAGCCAGGGGATCTCCTACGAGCAGTACTTC
TRBJ1-3 many TRBD1 16 TRBV5-1 CASSLYPRTGGNTIYF TGCGCCAGCAGCTTGTACCCGAGGACAGGCGGAAACACCATATATTTT
TRBJ1-1 many - 16 TRBV7-9 CASSSRATGSVTEAFF TGTGCCAGCAGCAGCCGGGCAACAGGATCGGTTACTGAAGCTTTCTTT
TRBJ2-7 many TRBD1 13 TRBV20-1 CSAFTLTGLEQYF TGCAGTGCTTTTACCCTGACAGGGCTCGAGCAGTACTTC
TRBJ2-1 few TRBD2 14 TRBV2 CASTNSGPGNEQFF TGTGCCAGCACAAATAGCGGGCCGGGAAATGAGCAGTTCTTC
TRBJ2-7 many TRBD2 13 TRBV28 CASSLGTSNEQYF TGTGCCAGCAGTCTAGGGACTAGCAACGAGCAGTACTTC
TRBJ1-2 - TRBD1 14 TRBV7-8 CASSPQGARYGYTF TGTGCCAGCAGCCCCCAGGGGGCTAGATATGGCTACACCTTC
TRBJ2-7 few - 12 TRBV20-1 CSARGGAGEQYF TGCAGTGCCCGTGGGGGGGCAGGCGAGCAGTACTTC
TRBJ1-2 many - 11 TRBV20-1 CSASPNYGYTF TGCAGTGCTAGCCCTAACTATGGCTACACCTTC
TRBJ1-1 few - 12 TRBV4-3 CASSQDPGAAFF TGCGCCAGCAGCCAAGATCCGGGGGCGGCTTTCTTT
TRBJ2-7 - TRBD2 15 TRBV5-1 CASSPPAREIYEQYF TGCGCCAGCAGCCCGCCCGCGCGGGAGATCTACGAGCAGTACTTC
TRBJ2-7 few - 16 TRBV7-3 CASSLDGGTRTYEQYF TGTGCCAGCAGCTTAGACGGCGGGACAAGGACCTACGAGCAGTACTTC
TRBJ2-1 - TRBD2 16 TRBV6-1 CASSGLAGGAYNEQFF TGTGCCAGCAGCGGACTAGCGGGAGGGGCCTACAATGAGCAGTTCTTC
TRBJ2-1 many TRBD1 16 TRBV28 CASKTPGTGLMNEQFF TGTGCCAGCAAAACTCCCGGGACAGGGTTAATGAATGAGCAGTTCTTC
TRBJ1-4 many - 16 TRBV7-9 CASSLVSGATNEKLFF TGTGCCAGCAGCTTAGTTAGCGGTGCAACTAATGAAAAACTGTTTTTT
TRBJ2-3 many - 14 TRBV28 CASSFHSSTDTQYF TGTGCCAGCAGTTTCCACTCTAGCACAGATACGCAGTATTTT
TRBJ1-1 many - 15 TRBV6-4 CASSASGTQNTEAFF TGTGCCAGCAGTGCCTCCGGGACCCAGAACACTGAAGCTTTCTTT
TRBJ2-5 - - 13 TRBV11-3 CASSSLVEETQYF TGTGCCAGCAGCTCTTTAGTGGAAGAGACCCAGTACTTC
TRBJ1-2 - TRBD1 13 TRBV20-1 CSANGWQGVGYTF TGCAGTGCTAACGGGTGGCAGGGGGTGGGCTACACCTTC
TRBJ2-1 few - 14 TRBV12-3/TRBV12-4 CASREQSSYNEQFF TGTGCCAGCCGGGAGCAAAGCTCCTACAATGAGCAGTTCTTC
TRBJ1-2 many - 13 TRBV20-1 CSARGGASYGYTF TGCAGTGCTAGGGGAGGGGCGAGCTATGGCTACACCTTC
TRBJ1-2 - TRBD1 14 TRBV7-2 CASSSKTGGYGYTF TGTGCCAGCAGCTCGAAAACAGGGGGATATGGCTACACCTTC
TRBJ2-2 many TRBD1 13 TRBV12-3/TRBV12-4 CASSSDRAGELFF TGTGCCAGCAGTTCCGACAGGGCCGGGGAGCTGTTTTTT
TRBJ1-5 many - 13 TRBV20-1 CSASGGGDQPQHF TGCAGTGCCTCCGGGGGGGGCGATCAGCCCCAGCATTTT
TRBJ2-7 many - 14 TRBV6-1 CASSRQGGSYEQYF TGTGCCAGCAGTCGGCAGGGGGGATCCTACGAGCAGTACTTC
TRBJ2-3 - - 15 TRBV7-2 CASSFDRGFTDTQYF TGTGCCAGCAGCTTCGACCGGGGCTTCACAGATACGCAGTATTTT
TRBJ2-5 - TRBD2 14 TRBV20-1 CSVRDGREWGTQYF TGCAGTGTTAGAGATGGGCGGGAGTGGGGGACCCAGTACTTC
TRBJ2-1 - TRBD2 13 TRBV7-1 CASYSGRSNEQFF TGTGCCAGCTATAGCGGGAGGTCCAATGAGCAGTTCTTC
TRBJ2-7 few - 13 TRBV20-1 CSARAGDRLPQYF TGCAGTGCTAGGGCCGGAGACAGACTACCGCAGTACTTC
TRBJ2-4 many - 16 TRBV6-1 CASTYIGVGAKNIQYF TGTGCCAGCACGTACATAGGGGTTGGAGCCAAAAACATTCAGTACTTC
TRBJ2-3 few - 18 TRBV11-2 CASSLGIQRDISTDTQYF TGTGCCAGCAGCTTAGGAATACAGCGGGACATTAGCACAGATACGCAGTATTTT
TRBJ2-5 many - 12 TRBV20-1 CSARDSRETQYF TGCAGTGCTAGAGATTCGAGAGAGACCCAGTACTTC
TRBJ1-1 many - 12 TRBV12-3/TRBV12-4 CASSLGDREAFF TGTGCCAGCAGTTTAGGAGACAGAGAAGCTTTCTTT
TRBJ1-2 many - 12 TRBV12-3/TRBV12-4 CASSLKVPGGTF TGTGCCAGCAGTTTAAAGGTGCCGGGGGGAACCTTC
TRBJ1-1 - - 14 TRBV6-5 CASSYIAGMPEAFF TGTGCCAGCAGTTATATCGCGGGGATGCCTGAAGCTTTCTTT
TRBJ1-1 few TRBD1 13 TRBV29-1 CSAAGTGNTEAFF TGCAGCGCGGCCGGGACAGGAAACACTGAAGCTTTCTTT
TRBJ2-3 - - 14 TRBV6-5 CASSYSRGSDTQYF TGTGCCAGCAGTTACTCGAGGGGCTCAGATACGCAGTATTTT
TRBJ1-2 - - 16 TRBV6-1 CASTRGGVSANYGYTF TGTGCCAGCACCCGAGGGGGGGTTTCTGCTAACTATGGCTACACCTTC
TRBJ2-2 - - 14 TRBV12-3/TRBV12-4 CASNGAGGTGELFF TGTGCCAGCAACGGGGCCGGGGGCACCGGGGAGCTGTTTTTT
TRBJ1-2 - TRBD1 15 TRBV5-1 CASSGHRDREYGYTF TGCGCCAGCAGCGGGCACCGGGACAGAGAGTATGGCTACACCTTC
TRBJ1-6 many - 14 TRBV20-1 CSVHRRTDNSPLHF TGCAGTGTCCACCGTCGGACAGATAATTCACCCCTCCACTTT
TRBJ1-2 many - 15 TRBV5-1 CASSPELTFGGGYTF TGCGCCAGCAGCCCTGAGCTGACTTTTGGGGGTGGCTACACCTTC
TRBJ1-1 many - 14 TRBV6-2/TRBV6-3 CASLKEGLNTEAFF TGTGCCAGCTTGAAGGAGGGTCTGAACACTGAAGCTTTCTTT
TRBJ2-2 medium-sized TRBD2 16 TRBV13 CASSLSASGNTGELFF TGTGCCAGCAGCTTATCTGCTAGCGGTAACACCGGGGAGCTGTTTTTT
TRBJ2-5 many TRBD2 17 TRBV5-5 CASSSPGTSGRGETQYF TGTGCCAGCAGCTCCCCCGGGACTAGCGGGAGGGGAGAGACCCAGTACTTC
TRBJ2-3 - TRBD2 14 TRBV30 CAWRGSGNTDTQYF TGTGCCTGGAGAGGTAGCGGGAACACAGATACGCAGTATTTT
TRBJ2-7 few - 11 TRBV7-9 CASSPGSEQYF TGTGCCAGCAGCCCCGGGTCCGAGCAGTACTTC
TRBJ1-2 many TRBD1 11 TRBV12-3/TRBV12-4 CASSSGDRATF TGTGCCAGCAGTTCCGGGGACAGGGCCACCTTC
TRBJ2-1 many TRBD2 16 TRBV7-2 CASSKLADPRINEQFF TGTGCCAGCAGCAAACTAGCGGACCCCCGCATCAATGAGCAGTTCTTC